The 21 T cell receptor beta chains below were found in one sample sequenced in a study of cytomegalovirus exposure and HLA in healthy donors. A multiplex PCR was run with 60 Vbeta primers and 13 Jbeta primers. TCRdb's table, derived via immunoSEQ multiplex PCR, lists solely in-frame clones and lacks some. This table has under 200,000 clones, roughly 75% appearing once. Source material: PBMCs. Receptor source: a male donor in good health and CMV-seronegative.

This clone was picked up a small number of times. This chain uses TRBV7-2 with TRBJ2-3; weak D call: TRBD1 (6 bases). This CDR3 is built from 15 residues. Trimming removed 5 bases at V and 2 bases at J, with 14 bases between. In germline, CDR1 is SGHTA, CDR2 FQGNSA. The CDR3 is CASSAQGTHTDTQYF. The CDR3 bases are TGTGCCAGCAGCGCACAGGGAACACACACAGATACGCAGTATTTT.

The chain links TRBV5-1 to TRBJ1-1; a possible D gene is TRBD1 (6 bases). Germline CDR1 reads SGHRS; CDR2 reads YFSETQ. Deletions cut 5 bases from V and 4 bases from J, with 15 bases between. The CDR3 contains 14 residues. The chain's CDR3 is CASRQLRGSTEAFF. In DNA, the CDR3 is TGCGCCAGCAGGCAGCTCAGGGGAAGCACTGAAGCTTTCTTT.

The chain joins TRBV4-1 to TRBJ1-2; 7 bases fit TRBD1. J gave up 4 bases and V 6 bases, and 8 bases lay outside the gene matches. There are 14 residues in the CDR3. Per the germline V gene, CDR1 is MGHRA and CDR2 is YSYEKL. The CDR3 loop is CASRVYRGGYGYTF. The CDR3 DNA reads as TGCGCCAGCAGGGTATACAGGGGCGGCTATGGCTACACCTTC.

The chain's CDR3 is CATSMTGGSSYEQYF. In DNA, the CDR3 is TGTGCCACCAGTATGACAGGGGGGAGCTCCTACGAGCAGTACTTC. The chain carries TRBV15 and TRBJ2-7; 9 bases are shared with TRBD1. CDR3 size: 15 residues. The germline CDR1 and CDR2 sequences are LNHNV and YYDKDF (reference sequence). Unmatched junction bases numbered 6, after V lost 6 bases and J lost 0 bases.

V and J are TRBV7-9 and TRBJ1-3; possibly TRBD1 for D (6 bases). Trimming removed 5 bases at V and 4 bases at J, with 12 bases between. The CDR3 has 14 amino acids. Germline V gives CDR1 SEHNR, CDR2 FQNEAQ (reference sequence). The CDR3 reads CASSPDSPGNTIYF. The CDR3, as DNA: TGTGCCAGCAGCCCGGACAGCCCCGGAAACACCATATATTTT.

The CDR3 reads CASSGGQVGYGYTF. The CDR3, as DNA: TGTGCCAGCAGTGGAGGACAGGTGGGCTATGGCTACACCTTC. This sequence joins TRBV2 and TRBJ1-2, with TRBD1 identical over 7 bases. CDR3 length: 14 residues. Germline V gives CDR1 SNHLY, CDR2 FYNNEI. J was trimmed by 4 bases and V by 4 bases; bases with no gene match: 6.

V usage is TRBV5-1 and J usage is TRBJ2-1; D unresolved. Deletions cut 1 base from V and 3 bases from J, with 8 bases between. The CDR3 totals 14 residues. Germline lookup yields CDR1 SGHRS and CDR2 YFSETQ. The CDR3, as DNA: TGCGCCAGCAGCTTGCCCCAGGACTACAATGAGCAGTTCTTC. As protein: CASSLPQDYNEQFF.

This chain connects TRBV5-1 to TRBJ2-2, with 7 nucleotides matching TRBD1. V lost 4 bases, J lost 0 bases, and 3 bases stayed unmatched. This CDR3 contains 15 residues. Germline V gene lookup returns CDR1 SGHRS and CDR2 YFSETQ. The CDR3: CASSPGQTNTGELFF. CDR3 DNA sequence: TGCGCCAGCAGCCCGGGACAGACGAACACCGGGGAGCTGTTTTTT.

The CDR3 spells CASSPTSGTGGTNYGYTF. CDR3 bases: TGTGCCAGCTCACCTACGAGCGGGACAGGGGGCACGAACTATGGCTACACCTTC. The chain joins TRBV18 to TRBJ1-2; 12 bases align to TRBD1. The CDR3 length is 18 residues. Germline CDR1 KGHSH, CDR2 LQKENI. V shed 3 bases and J 2 bases; nucleotides not matched to a gene: 10.

The chain recombines TRBV2 with TRBJ2-3; the D gene is possibly TRBD1 (8 bases). Between the trimmed V and J ends, which lost 5 bases and 6 bases, there was a span of 18 bases. CDR3 length equals 15 residues. Germline values: CDR1 SNHLY, CDR2 FYNNEI. CDR3: CASSRAQGGTDTQYF. CDR3 sequence (DNA): TGTGCCAGCAGTCGCGCACAGGGGGGGACGGATACGCAGTATTTT.

The rearrangement links TRBV19 to TRBJ1-5; 9 bases are a match to TRBD1. Germline-derived CDR1 and CDR2 are LNHDA and SQIVND (reference sequence). The ends lost 8 bases at V and 6 bases at J; junction bases unmatched: 8. The CDR3 length is 14 residues. The CDR3 coding sequence is TGTGCCAGTTGGGGGACAGGGCAGGGTCAGCCCCAGCATTTT. Translating gives CASWGTGQGQPQHF.

V gene TRBV30 combines with J gene TRBJ1-3; TRBD1 is a possible D gene (5 bases). In germline, CDR1 is GTSNPN, CDR2 SVGIG (reference sequence). Trimming shortened V by 2 bases and J by 7 bases, and 15 bases separated the two germline ends. The CDR3 has 14 amino acids. CDR3 sequence reads: CAWSRGTAGNTIYF. CDR3 nucleotides: TGTGCCTGGAGTCGCGGGACCGCGGGTAACACCATATATTTT.

This clone showed up just a few times. The chain couples TRBV4-2 to TRBJ2-3; D unclear. Trimming stripped 0 bases from V and 5 bases from J, with 12 bases between. In germline, CDR1 is LGHNA, CDR2 YNFKEQ. The length of the CDR3 is 15 residues. The CDR3 spells CASSQDRLEIDTQYF. CDR3 nucleotide sequence: TGTGCCAGCAGCCAAGATCGTCTAGAGATAGATACGCAGTATTTT.

V is TRBV2 and J is TRBJ1-4; D is possibly TRBD1 (5 bases). With 3 bases removed from V and 4 bases from J, the gap between germline ends came to 9 bases. The CDR3 spans 14 residues. The germline V gene encodes CDR1 SNHLY and CDR2 FYNNEI. Here the CDR3 DNA reads TGTGCCAGCAGTGATGCGGGGGATAATGAAAAACTGTTTTTT. Translating it yields CASSDAGDNEKLFF.

The chain links TRBV7-2 to TRBJ2-2, with a possible D match to TRBD2 (5 bases). Germline V gene data show CDR1 as SGHTA and CDR2 as FQGNSA. The CDR3 is 14 residues long. V lost 2 bases to trimming and J lost 8 bases, with 12 bases between them. CDR3 region: CASSLSAGRGELFF. Written as DNA, the CDR3 is TGTGCCAGCAGCTTAAGTGCTGGGAGAGGGGAGCTGTTTTTT.

The chain is built from TRBV5-4 and TRBJ2-5, with 9 bases identical to TRBD2. With the DNA end fitting TRBJ2-7 better, the J assignment may be wrong. The CDR3 runs to 14 residues. Germline lookup yields CDR1 SGHNT and CDR2 YYREEE (reference sequence). CDR3 sequence (DNA): TGTGCCAGCGGTGCGGGGGGGAGCTCCTACGAGCAGTACTTC. It is translated as CASGAGGSSYEQYF.

This clone was seen a few times. This same CDR3 is encoded by further DNA sequences in the sample. The rearrangement joins TRBV2 to TRBJ1-3; 8 nucleotides line up with TRBD1. The CDR3 length is 15 residues. V was clipped by 3 bases and J by 3 bases; unmatched bases: 4. From germline, CDR1 is SNHLY and CDR2 FYNNEI. The CDR3 sequence: CASSEQGAGGNTIYF. The CDR3 DNA follows: TGTGCCAGCAGTGAGCAGGGGGCAGGTGGAAACACCATATATTTT.

The CDR3 DNA reads TGTGCCAGCAGTTACTCGGGGCAGTCGGGCAATCAGCCCCAGCATTTT. It codes for CASSYSGQSGNQPQHF. V is TRBV6-6 and J is TRBJ1-5; TRBD1 is a possible D gene (5 bases). There are 16 residues in the CDR3. Deletions cut 0 bases from V and 2 bases from J, with 11 bases between. CDR1 and CDR2 (germline): MNHNY, SVGAGI (reference sequence).

In nucleotides, the CDR3 is TGTGCCAGCAGTGAGCGGGCCACCCAGGGGGTTCAGTACTTC. Encoded protein: CASSERATQGVQYF. J is TRBJ2-4 and V is TRBV2, with 7 bases that match TRBD1. V gave up 3 bases and J gave up 11 bases; unmatched junction bases: 10. The CDR3 sequence is 14 residues long. Germline values: CDR1 SNHLY, CDR2 FYNNEI. Variable domain in full (rest from reference TRBV2 and TRBJ2-4): EPEVTQTPSHQVTQMGQEVILRCVPISNHLYFYWYRQILGQKVEFLVSFYNNEISEKSEIFDDQFSVERPDGSNFTLKIRSTKLEDSAMYFCASSERATQGVQYFGAGTRLSVL.

The rearrangement joins TRBV28 to TRBJ2-7; perhaps TRBD2 as D (6 bases). Trimming shortened V by 6 bases and J by 0 bases, and 12 bases separated the two germline ends. Germline V gene lookup returns CDR1 MDHEN and CDR2 SYDVKM. The CDR3 is made up of 14 amino acids. The CDR3 DNA follows: TGTGCCAGCAGCTACACGGGAGCCTCCTACGAGCAGTACTTC. Protein sequence: CASSYTGASYEQYF.

The CDR3 loop is CASSRDRGHQPQHF. CDR3 DNA sequence: TGTGCCAGCTCACGGGACAGGGGGCATCAGCCCCAGCATTTT. This sequence joins TRBV18 and TRBJ1-5; 12 bases line up with TRBD1. Germline CDR1 KGHSH, CDR2 LQKENI. This CDR3 is 14 amino acids long. Trimming cost V 4 bases and J 5 bases; bases outside gene matches: 0.